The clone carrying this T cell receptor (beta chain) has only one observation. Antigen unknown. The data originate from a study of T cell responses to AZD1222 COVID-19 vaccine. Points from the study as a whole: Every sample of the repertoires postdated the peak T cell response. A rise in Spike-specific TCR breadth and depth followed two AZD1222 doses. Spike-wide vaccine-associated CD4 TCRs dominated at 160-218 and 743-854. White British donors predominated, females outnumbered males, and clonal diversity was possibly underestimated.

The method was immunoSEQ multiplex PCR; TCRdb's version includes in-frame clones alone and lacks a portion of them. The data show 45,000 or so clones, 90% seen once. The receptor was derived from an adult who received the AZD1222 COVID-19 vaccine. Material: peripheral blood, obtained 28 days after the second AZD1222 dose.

CDR3 DNA sequence: TGTGCCAGCAGCCCTCAGCAGGGGCGGCAAGAGACCCAGTACTTC. Its protein is CASSPQQGRQETQYF. J is TRBJ2-5 and V is TRBV7-2; tentatively, D is TRBD1 (6 bases). Germline-derived CDR1 and CDR2 are SGHTA and FQGNSA. V lost 5 bases, J lost 2 bases, and 15 bases lay in between. There are 15 residues in the CDR3.